This T cell receptor beta chain was sequenced during a study of blood T cell repertoires in COVID-19. The protocol was immunoSEQ multiplex PCR, while the TCRdb copy is restricted to in-frame clones and leaves out a portion. In the table there are 75,000 to 95,000 clones, roughly nine tenths of which are singletons. Germline values: CDR1 SGHAT, CDR2 FQNNGV. CDR3 size: 16 residues. V was pared by 0 bases and J by 5 bases, with 5 bases of the junction left unmatched. This rearrangement joins TRBV11-2 to TRBJ2-1, with 9 bases lining up with TRBD1. Sequenced: peripheral blood. This sequence originates from a man aged 55 to 69 with acute or convalescent COVID-19. The CDR3 loop reads CASSLETGGGNNEQFF. The CDR3 coding sequence is TGTGCCAGCAGCTTAGAAACAGGGGGCGGGAACAATGAGCAGTTCTTC. The variable domain in full, with the rest retrieved from reference TRBV11-2 and TRBJ2-1, is EAGVAQSPRYKIIEKRQSVAFWCNPISGHATLYWYQQILGQGPKLLIQFQNNGVVDDSQLPKDRFSAERLKGVDSTLKIQPAKLEDSAVYLCASSLETGGGNNEQFFGPGTRLTVL.